This T cell receptor beta chain appears in the sequencing data of a study of T-cell memory formation after mild COVID-19. Study-level results: Second-wave clones that peaked on day 37 lacked confirmed SARS-CoV-2 specificity.

There are a few counts of this clonotype. Its antigen remains unidentified. TCRdb itself ran the 5' RACE reads through MiXCR, one entry per CDR3 protein. Among 470,000 or so distinct CDR3 sequences listed, around a quarter were seen once. V shed 6 bases and J shed 3 bases, with 14 bases lying between them. This CDR3 comprises 14 residues. The specimen sequenced was PBMCs or a T cell subset sorted from them (not recorded which). This rearrangement joins TRBV12-3 or TRBV12-4 to TRBJ1-1; tentatively, D is TRBD1 (6 bases). The clonotype was recovered from an adult woman who had mild COVID-19 (a few samples of this study predate the infection). Cell type and time point are not known. CDR3 residues: CASSPEGVYTEAFF. CDR3 in DNA: TGTGCCAGCAGCCCCGAGGGGGTTTACACTGAAGCTTTCTTT.